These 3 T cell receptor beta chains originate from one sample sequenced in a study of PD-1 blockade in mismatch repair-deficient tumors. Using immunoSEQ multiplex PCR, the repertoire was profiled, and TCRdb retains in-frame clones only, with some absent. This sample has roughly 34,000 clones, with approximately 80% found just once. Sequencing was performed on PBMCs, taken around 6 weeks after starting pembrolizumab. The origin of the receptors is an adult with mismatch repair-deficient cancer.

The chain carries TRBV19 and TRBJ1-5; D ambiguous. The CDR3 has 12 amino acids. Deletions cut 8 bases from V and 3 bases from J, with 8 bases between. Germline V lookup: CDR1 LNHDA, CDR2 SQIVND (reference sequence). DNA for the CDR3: TGTGCCAGTGGAGGCCTCAATCAGCCCCAGCATTTT. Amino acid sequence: CASGGLNQPQHF.

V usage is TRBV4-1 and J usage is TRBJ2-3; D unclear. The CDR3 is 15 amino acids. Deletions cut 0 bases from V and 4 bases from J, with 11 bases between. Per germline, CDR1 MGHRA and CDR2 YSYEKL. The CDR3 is CASSQDWQASDTQYF. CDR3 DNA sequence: TGCGCCAGCAGCCAAGATTGGCAGGCCTCAGATACGCAGTATTTT.

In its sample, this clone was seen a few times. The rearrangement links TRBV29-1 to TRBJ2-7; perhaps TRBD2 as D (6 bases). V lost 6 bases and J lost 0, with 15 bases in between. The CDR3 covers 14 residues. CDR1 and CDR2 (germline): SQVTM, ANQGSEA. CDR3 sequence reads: CSVGGDFNSYEQYF. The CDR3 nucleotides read TGCAGCGTCGGCGGGGACTTCAACTCCTACGAGCAGTACTTC.